The T cell receptor beta chain described here comes from a study of T cell changes during pregnancy in multiple sclerosis. This clone was recorded a few times. TCRdb keeps only in-frame clones here, not all; method: immunoSEQ multiplex PCR. The repertoire has approximately 88,000 clones, 94% of them found once; the top ten carry roughly 0.81%. This material consisted of peripheral blood, taken in the third trimester of pregnancy. This TCR was recovered from a female donor with multiple sclerosis, enrolled in a pregnancy study.

The CDR3 DNA sequence: TGCAGTGCTAGGACAGAGTATGGCTACACCTTC. Amino acid sequence: CSARTEYGYTF. J is TRBJ1-2 and V is TRBV20-1, with D possibly TRBD1 on 5 matching bases. The CDR3 totals 11 residues. CDR1 DFQATT and CDR2 SNEGSKA come from the germline V gene (reference sequence). Trimming cost V 3 bases and J 5 bases, with 7 bases left between them.